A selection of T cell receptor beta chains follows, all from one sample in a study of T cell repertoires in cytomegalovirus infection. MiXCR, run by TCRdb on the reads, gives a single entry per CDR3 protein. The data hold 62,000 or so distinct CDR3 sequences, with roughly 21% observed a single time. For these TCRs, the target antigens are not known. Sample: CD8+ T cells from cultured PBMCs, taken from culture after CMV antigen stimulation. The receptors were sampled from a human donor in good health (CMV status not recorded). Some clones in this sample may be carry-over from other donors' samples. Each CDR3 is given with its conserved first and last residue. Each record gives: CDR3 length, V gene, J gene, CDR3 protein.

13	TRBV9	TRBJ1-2	CASSVGGNYGYTF
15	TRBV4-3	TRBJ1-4	CASSQDGTTNEKLFF
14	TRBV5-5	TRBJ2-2	CASSLGGSSKVLFF
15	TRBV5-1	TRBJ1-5	CASSAGTVGNQPQHF
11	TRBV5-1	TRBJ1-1	CASSLEGKAFF
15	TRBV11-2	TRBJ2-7	CASTLGLNLPYEQYF
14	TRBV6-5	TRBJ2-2	CASRGDRNTGELFF
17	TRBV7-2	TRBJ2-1	CASSLGKRGALYNEQFF
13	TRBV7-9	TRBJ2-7	CASSPAGGSVQYF
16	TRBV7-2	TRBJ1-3	CASSFVVRSSGNTIYF
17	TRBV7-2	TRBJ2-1	CASSQRTSGEASNEQFF